The source of this TCR beta chain is a study of human T cells and chemical hapten exposure (dated by TCRdb to the early 2020s). Some background on the complete study: For sensitization, 2% DPC in acetone was applied to a 2 cm by 2 cm area of upper inner arm skin. Throughout the study period of around 25 weeks, patients also received therapeutic DPC doses to the scalp every week. Patch testing on the upper back used Finn chambers containing 0.01% DPC, with scoring done after 6 days according to International Contact Dermatitis Research Group standards. The mostly female patient cohort included alopecia areata with under or over 50% scalp involvement, alopecia totalis and alopecia universalis. Libraries were combined into a pool for sequencing, and differences in TCR yield between samples came mainly from small differences in library volumes within the pool. In alopecia patients, the study followed how the peripheral blood TCR repertoire changed in vivo over primary and secondary sensitization to diphenylcyclopropenone (DPC), a hapten. Blood samples were taken from patients before sensitization (week 0) and then at 2, 6 and about 24 weeks after DPC sensitization. For TCR sequencing, blood came from over 25 alopecia patients at anywhere from one to four time points (pre-sensitization, 2, 6 and 24 weeks). Each blood RNA sample was used to sequence both TCR alpha and TCR beta chains.

The library was obtained by RACE. Sequenced on a NextSeq 500. During library preparation, unique molecular identifiers were attached to individual cDNA molecules so that TCRs could be counted in a quantitative, reproducible way. The authors processed their data as follows. The median number of TCRs per sample was over 95,000, ranging from about 20,000 to 750,000. V, J and CDR3 annotation of the TCR reads was performed with the Decombinator software suite. For the PS versus PT1 abundance plots, all samples were subsampled to the same number of TCRs (28,000). Expanded TCRs were defined as absent before sensitization and observed at least eight times at the 2-week time point. TCRdb cleaned the public reads at Q25 with fastp, built clones with MiXCR and kept in-frame beta chains. Each entry is one CDR3 protein sequence, shown with its most common DNA and genes. What appears here as the V and J calls and clone size reflects TCRdb's work, not the paper's. Counted in this sample were tens of thousands of distinct CDR3 sequences; more than 9% of them appeared once. The top ten hold 26% of the sample.

The CDR3 spans 14 residues, from the cysteine through the phenylalanine. Just the 42-base CDR3 DNA is kept, in frame starting at base 1. Trimming removed 0 bases from V and 9 bases from J, leaving 11 bases between the germline ends. The germline V gene supplies CDR1 LGHNA and CDR2 YNFKEQ. This clonotype was detected ten times or more. The target of this receptor is not known. It has no much larger one-base neighbor in the sample; base qualities were not kept. What this sample's time point label stands for: patch test 3, about 24 weeks after DPC sensitization. The treatment or condition tag for this specimen amounts to: therapeutic diphenylcyclopropenone sensitization with weekly scalp DPC. Total RNA was extracted from unfractionated whole blood collected in Tempus Blood RNA tubes. At every patch-test visit, the blood draw took place before the patch test was put on. To be eligible, patients had to be aged 18 to 70, diagnosed with alopecia and judged suitable for DPC therapy, while pregnant patients were excluded.

What the research found in general, with its limitations: Significantly more large CDR3 similarity clusters were formed by expanded TCRs than by pre-sensitization or healthy control sets, consistent with antigen-driven responses. Repeated subsampling changed both the strength of the expansion versus patch-test correlation and the threshold at which that correlation became significant. Alopecia, a presumed autoimmune disease, was present in all patients, so the immune response of the patients might differ from that of healthy individuals. A positive correlation was found between the number of PT1 expanded TCRs and patch test score, with significance reached at thresholds 8, 16 and 32 but not 4. DPC sensitization did not change how many TCRs were above 1 in 1000 frequency, and no evidence was found of alterations in global repertoire structure.

Sequencing used whole blood, obtained in connection with sensitization to the hapten diphenylcyclopropenone (DPC). Rearrangement joined TRBV4-2 to TRBJ2-2; the D gene is not confidently resolved. The clonotype originates from a man aged 45-60 years with alopecia areata. Some clones in this sample may be carry-over from other donors' samples. The CDR3 reads as follows: CASSQEEGPRELFF. In nucleotides, the sequence is TGTGCCAGCAGCCAAGAAGAAGGACCAAGGGAGCTGTTTTTT.